These T cell receptor beta chains were read from a single sample in a study of regulatory T cells in long-lasting Graves disease. TCRdb re-called the multiplex PCR reads with MiXCR, one entry per CDR3 protein. The sample lists 550,000 to 700,000 distinct CDR3 sequences, 15% to 20% occurring once. This sample was shared with a second study, whose subject was T cells in Graves' hyperthyroidism and ophthalmopathy.

The sequenced sample was peripheral blood mononuclear cells (PBMCs), obtained at new diagnosis, from a patient treated with antithyroid drugs. The receptors shown here come from a young man with Graves disease. Both conserved end residues are part of each CDR3. A D gene is named only where the DNA matches it firmly. Where a row states a size, it is once, few, many or the class of an expanded clone; other rows omit it.

d_call: NA; j_call: TRBJ1-2; clone_size: NA; v_call: TRBV2; cdr3_nt: TGTGCCAGCAGTGTCAGCAGGTTGGATGGCTACACCTTC; cdr3_aa: CASSVSRLDGYTF
d_call: TRBD2; j_call: TRBJ2-3; clone_size: NA; v_call: TRBV9; cdr3_nt: TGTGCCAGCAGCCCCCAACTAGCGGGAGGTGGCACAGATACGCAGTATTTT; cdr3_aa: CASSPQLAGGGTDTQYF
d_call: NA; j_call: TRBJ2-2; clone_size: few; v_call: TRBV7-3; cdr3_nt: TGTGCCAGCAGCTTTTCCACCGGGGAGCTGTTTTTT; cdr3_aa: CASSFSTGELFF
d_call: TRBD2; j_call: TRBJ2-1; clone_size: many; v_call: TRBV7-9; cdr3_nt: TGTGCCAGCAGCTCGAGACTAGCGGGACTGACCTACAATGAGCAGTTCTTC; cdr3_aa: CASSSRLAGLTYNEQFF
d_call: TRBD1; j_call: TRBJ1-1; clone_size: many; v_call: TRBV12-3/TRBV12-4; cdr3_nt: TGTGCCAGCAGTGGGTCAGGGGGGCGGGAGACTGAAGCTTTCTTT; cdr3_aa: CASSGSGGRETEAFF
d_call: NA; j_call: TRBJ2-7; clone_size: NA; v_call: TRBV15; cdr3_nt: TGTGCCACCAGCAGAGACAGGGTTACCTACGAGCAGTACTTC; cdr3_aa: CATSRDRVTYEQYF
d_call: NA; j_call: TRBJ1-5; clone_size: NA; v_call: TRBV9; cdr3_nt: TGTGCCAGCAGCGTAGACCCAGGGGTTGGTCAGCCCCAGCATTTT; cdr3_aa: CASSVDPGVGQPQHF
d_call: TRBD2; j_call: TRBJ2-1; clone_size: many; v_call: TRBV6-2/TRBV6-3; cdr3_nt: TGTGCCAGCAGCCGGACTAGCGGGAACTACAATGAGCAGTTCTTC; cdr3_aa: CASSRTSGNYNEQFF
d_call: TRBD1; j_call: TRBJ2-7; clone_size: many; v_call: TRBV28; cdr3_nt: TGTGCCAGCAGGCGACAGGGTCTCTACGAGCAGTACTTC; cdr3_aa: CASRRQGLYEQYF
d_call: NA; j_call: TRBJ2-7; clone_size: NA; v_call: TRBV3-1; cdr3_nt: TGTGCCAGCAGCCAATCCGGGGTGTACATGCACGAGCAGTACTTC; cdr3_aa: CASSQSGVYMHEQYF
d_call: TRBD2; j_call: TRBJ2-3; clone_size: few; v_call: TRBV25-1; cdr3_nt: TGTGCCAGCAGTGGGGGACTAGCGCCTAGCACAGATACGCAGTATTTT; cdr3_aa: CASSGGLAPSTDTQYF
d_call: NA; j_call: TRBJ2-7; clone_size: many; v_call: TRBV5-1; cdr3_nt: TGCGCCAGCAGCTTGGTTGCGGATACCAGCTCCTACGAGCAGTACTTC; cdr3_aa: CASSLVADTSSYEQYF
d_call: NA; j_call: TRBJ1-5; clone_size: NA; v_call: TRBV19; cdr3_nt: TGTGCCAGTAGTTCACGAGGACGGGGCGGACAGCCCCAGCATTTT; cdr3_aa: CASSSRGRGGQPQHF
d_call: NA; j_call: TRBJ2-1; clone_size: NA; v_call: TRBV6-1; cdr3_nt: TGTGCCAGCAGTGAACTTTCGGCAGGCTCCTACAATGAGCAGTTCTTC; cdr3_aa: CASSELSAGSYNEQFF
d_call: NA; j_call: TRBJ2-3; clone_size: NA; v_call: TRBV7-2; cdr3_nt: TGTGCCAGCAGCCCCGTGCGGCCAGATACGCAGTATTTT; cdr3_aa: CASSPVRPDTQYF
d_call: NA; j_call: TRBJ2-7; clone_size: many; v_call: TRBV5-6; cdr3_nt: TGTGCCAGCAGCACCCTCTCCTACGAGCAGTACTTC; cdr3_aa: CASSTLSYEQYF
d_call: NA; j_call: TRBJ2-1; clone_size: NA; v_call: TRBV11-3; cdr3_nt: TGTGCCAGCAGCCAGGGGTCGGGGTTTGAGCAGTTCTTC; cdr3_aa: CASSQGSGFEQFF
d_call: TRBD1; j_call: TRBJ2-7; clone_size: few; v_call: TRBV4-1; cdr3_nt: TGCGCCAGCAGCTACCCGGGACAGGGAGAGTACGAGCAGTACTTC; cdr3_aa: CASSYPGQGEYEQYF
d_call: NA; j_call: TRBJ1-1; clone_size: few; v_call: TRBV5-1; cdr3_nt: TGCGCCAGCAGGGACGAGAAAGGTTATATGAACACTGAAGCTTTCTTT; cdr3_aa: CASRDEKGYMNTEAFF
d_call: NA; j_call: TRBJ2-1; clone_size: many; v_call: TRBV6-1; cdr3_nt: TGTGCCAGCAGTGAGCCGGTCAACTCCTACAATGAGCAGTTCTTC; cdr3_aa: CASSEPVNSYNEQFF
d_call: NA; j_call: TRBJ1-1; clone_size: few; v_call: TRBV7-9; cdr3_nt: TGTGCCAGCAGCGTCAGGGGTGGGACTTTCTTT; cdr3_aa: CASSVRGGTFF
d_call: TRBD1; j_call: TRBJ2-7; clone_size: few; v_call: TRBV3-1; cdr3_nt: TGTGCCAGCAGCCGACTATTGACAGGGAGCGCCTACGAGCAGTACTTC; cdr3_aa: CASSRLLTGSAYEQYF
d_call: NA; j_call: TRBJ2-7; clone_size: NA; v_call: TRBV19; cdr3_nt: TGTGCCAGTAGTGCCGACACGACAAGAGACGAGCAGTACTTC; cdr3_aa: CASSADTTRDEQYF
d_call: TRBD2; j_call: TRBJ2-3; clone_size: NA; v_call: TRBV9; cdr3_nt: TGTGCCAGCAGCGTAGATCCTAGCGGGAGACAAGCAGATACGCAGTATTTT; cdr3_aa: CASSVDPSGRQADTQYF
d_call: NA; j_call: TRBJ1-2; clone_size: few; v_call: TRBV7-2; cdr3_nt: TGTGCCAGCAGCTTACGCCAGGGCGGCGGCTACACCTTC; cdr3_aa: CASSLRQGGGYTF
d_call: TRBD2; j_call: TRBJ2-4; clone_size: few; v_call: TRBV4-1; cdr3_nt: TGCGCCAGCAGCCCGACTAGCGGAAATGCCAAAAACATTCAGTACTTC; cdr3_aa: CASSPTSGNAKNIQYF
d_call: NA; j_call: TRBJ1-1; clone_size: few; v_call: TRBV14; cdr3_nt: TGTGCCAGCAGCCAAGTCCCCGGCGGCACTGAAGCTTTCTTT; cdr3_aa: CASSQVPGGTEAFF
d_call: NA; j_call: TRBJ2-3; clone_size: NA; v_call: TRBV29-1; cdr3_nt: TGCAGCGTCCAACGCGGGACTCCGGATACGCAGTATTTT; cdr3_aa: CSVQRGTPDTQYF
d_call: TRBD1; j_call: TRBJ1-5; clone_size: few; v_call: TRBV7-8; cdr3_nt: TGTGCCAGCAGCTTAGCGTTTACAGGGGTCATCCATCAGCCCCAGCATTTT; cdr3_aa: CASSLAFTGVIHQPQHF
d_call: NA; j_call: TRBJ1-5; clone_size: NA; v_call: TRBV29-1; cdr3_nt: TGCAGCGTGGGGGACAACAATCAGCCCCAGCATTTT; cdr3_aa: CSVGDNNQPQHF
d_call: NA; j_call: TRBJ2-1; clone_size: NA; v_call: TRBV6-2/TRBV6-3; cdr3_nt: TGTGCCAGCAGTGAAATAGGCCCCGTCGGCAATGAGCAGTTCTTC; cdr3_aa: CASSEIGPVGNEQFF
d_call: NA; j_call: TRBJ2-1; clone_size: NA; v_call: TRBV11-3; cdr3_nt: TGTGCCAGCAGTCTAACGGGGATATACAATGAGCAGTTCTTC; cdr3_aa: CASSLTGIYNEQFF
d_call: TRBD1; j_call: TRBJ2-1; clone_size: many; v_call: TRBV2; cdr3_nt: TGTGCCAGCAGTGACTCCGGGACAGGAGTCGTCAATGAGCAGTTCTTC; cdr3_aa: CASSDSGTGVVNEQFF
d_call: NA; j_call: TRBJ2-3; clone_size: many; v_call: TRBV6-2/TRBV6-3; cdr3_nt: TGTGCCAGCAGTTACTCGATTTCTGCCCCTCAAGCTGTTGATACGCAGTATTTT; cdr3_aa: CASSYSISAPQAVDTQYF
d_call: NA; j_call: TRBJ1-2; clone_size: many; v_call: TRBV27; cdr3_nt: TGTGCCAGCAGTCCCGAAGAGGGAGGGGGACACGGCTACACCTTC; cdr3_aa: CASSPEEGGGHGYTF
d_call: NA; j_call: TRBJ1-5; clone_size: NA; v_call: TRBV20-1; cdr3_nt: TGCAGTGCTAGAGATCGGGTGAGTTGGAATCAGCCCCAGCATTTT; cdr3_aa: CSARDRVSWNQPQHF
d_call: NA; j_call: TRBJ1-1; clone_size: few; v_call: TRBV3-1; cdr3_nt: TGTGCCAGCAGCCAAGAGGCCACCGACTACCTAGGGGACACTGAAGCTTTCTTT; cdr3_aa: CASSQEATDYLGDTEAFF
d_call: TRBD2; j_call: TRBJ2-1; clone_size: NA; v_call: TRBV4-2; cdr3_nt: TGTGCCAGCAGTCTTATTCGCTTAGCGGGAGGGAATGAGCAGTTCTTC; cdr3_aa: CASSLIRLAGGNEQFF
d_call: TRBD2; j_call: TRBJ2-1; clone_size: many; v_call: TRBV6-1; cdr3_nt: TGTGCCAGCAGTGAAACGGGGGGGAGAGGGAGGGTAAGAAATGAGCAGTTCTTC; cdr3_aa: CASSETGGRGRVRNEQFF
d_call: NA; j_call: TRBJ2-1; clone_size: NA; v_call: TRBV10-3; cdr3_nt: TGTGCCATCAGTGCTGTAAAAGAGGAGCAGTTCTTC; cdr3_aa: CAISAVKEEQFF
d_call: TRBD1; j_call: TRBJ2-6; clone_size: NA; v_call: TRBV5-1; cdr3_nt: TGCGCCAGCAGCCCCAACCACCGGACAGGTACTGGGGCCAACGTCCTGACTTTC; cdr3_aa: CASSPNHRTGTGANVLTF
d_call: NA; j_call: TRBJ1-5; clone_size: NA; v_call: TRBV29-1; cdr3_nt: TGCAGCGTGGGGGAGACGGGGTCTTTCAATCAGCCCCAGCATTTT; cdr3_aa: CSVGETGSFNQPQHF
d_call: NA; j_call: TRBJ2-2; clone_size: many; v_call: TRBV2; cdr3_nt: TGTGCCAGCAGTGGGGCGGAGATCGGGGAGCTGTTTTTT; cdr3_aa: CASSGAEIGELFF
d_call: TRBD2; j_call: TRBJ2-7; clone_size: NA; v_call: TRBV5-6; cdr3_nt: TGTGCCAGCAGCCGGACCTCTGGCGGGAGGGCCGGGGAGCAGTACTTC; cdr3_aa: CASSRTSGGRAGEQYF
d_call: NA; j_call: TRBJ2-7; clone_size: many; v_call: TRBV20-1; cdr3_nt: TGCAGTGCTAGTAGAGGTGATATGGCTTTCTACGAGCAGTACTTC; cdr3_aa: CSASRGDMAFYEQYF